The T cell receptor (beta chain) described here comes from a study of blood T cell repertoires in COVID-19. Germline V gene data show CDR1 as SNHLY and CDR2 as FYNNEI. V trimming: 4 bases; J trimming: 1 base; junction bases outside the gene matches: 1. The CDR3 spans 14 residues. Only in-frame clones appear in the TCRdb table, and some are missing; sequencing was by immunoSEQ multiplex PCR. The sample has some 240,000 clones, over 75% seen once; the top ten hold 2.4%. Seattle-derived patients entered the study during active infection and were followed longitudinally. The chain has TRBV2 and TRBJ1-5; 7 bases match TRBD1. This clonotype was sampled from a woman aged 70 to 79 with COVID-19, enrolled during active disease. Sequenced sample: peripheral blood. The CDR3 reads CASSATGSNQPQHF. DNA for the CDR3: TGTGCCAGCAGTGCGACAGGGAGCAATCAGCCCCAGCATTTT.